The entry below gives a single T cell receptor (beta chain) sequence along with its context. In the authors' methods: It was from reference gene primer amplification that nucleated cell counts were estimated. Sequencing was performed with immunoSEQ multiplex PCR; in TCRdb, only in-frame clones are kept and a portion is missing. V, J and clone size are those of that table, while D and trimming were read from the DNA. The sample includes 75,000 to 95,000 clones, around 87% of them seen just once. The sample is drawn from a study of blood T cell repertoires in COVID-19. Overall study: The United States, Italy and Spain were the sources of the acute and convalescent COVID-19 samples. PBMCs, B-cell-depleted T cells, or T cells provided the cDNA or gDNA that made up the material.

Germline V gene sequence: CDR1 MDHEN, CDR2 SYDVKM. With 10 bases clipped from V and 8 bases from J, the junction kept 12 bases outside the gene matches. The CDR3 consists of 14 residues. This chain connects TRBV28 to TRBJ1-4; TRBD1 matches 8 bases. The sequenced material came from peripheral blood. The TCR originated in a human donor in a cohort sampled during active COVID-19. The DNA for the CDR3 is TGTGCCATCACGAATTCCGGACAGGGAGAAAAACTGTTTTTT. Protein sequence: CAITNSGQGEKLFF.